One and the same sample provided the 24 T cell receptor beta chains below, sequenced in a study of blood T cell repertoires in COVID-19. Produced via immunoSEQ multiplex PCR; TCRdb's table is partial and in-frame only. Found here are about 350,000 clones, around nine tenths of them singletons; the top ten hold approximately 7.4%. Source material: peripheral blood. Every receptor here comes from a woman in her sixties or seventies with COVID-19, enrolled during active disease.

With respect to this clone: Relative to the germline gene, one junction end is altered; a read error may explain this. CDR3 nucleotides: TGCACCAGCAGCCAAGGGGAGGACAGGGACTACGAGCAGTACTTC. Translation: CTSSQGEDRDYEQYF. This sequence joins TRBV4-1 and TRBJ2-7, with 8 bases identical to TRBD1. Germline V gives CDR1 MGHRA, CDR2 YSYEKL. This CDR3 comprises 15 residues.

The rearrangement uses TRBV3-1 (or the pseudogene TRBV3-2) and TRBJ1-1; D not resolved. Per germline, CDR1 LGHDT and CDR2 YNNKEL (reference sequence). V was clipped by 1 base and J by 6 bases, with 9 bases between them. The CDR3 covers 13 residues. This chain's CDR3 is CASSQARVAEAFF. The CDR3 region has the DNA TGTGCCAGCAGCCAAGCACGAGTCGCTGAAGCTTTCTTT.

A remark on this clone: At the DNA level, this CDR3 is encoded by other sequences in the same sample as well. The rearrangement joins TRBV4-2 to TRBJ2-7; D unresolved. The CDR3 runs to 12 residues. The germline gives CDR1 LGHNA, CDR2 YNFKEQ. V shed 1 base and J shed 6 bases, with 7 bases lying between them. CDR3 nucleotide sequence: TGTGCCAGCAGCCAAGGCGGCAGCGAGCAGTACTTC. Translated, it gives CASSQGGSEQYF.

This sequence joins TRBV10-3 and TRBJ2-3; D perhaps matches TRBD1 (6 bases). CDR3 length: 14 amino acids. Trimming took 2 bases from V and 4 from J, leaving 10 bases between them. Per germline, CDR1 ENHRY and CDR2 SYGVKD. The CDR3 DNA follows: TGTGCCATCAGTGAGGCAGGGGCCCCAGATACGCAGTATTTT. This codes for CAISEAGAPDTQYF.

This chain links TRBV7-3 with TRBJ1-1; possible D gene TRBD1, 5 bases. V lost 2 bases and J lost 5, with 9 bases in between. This CDR3 contains 13 residues. Germline-derived CDR1 and CDR2 are SGHTA and FQGTGA. For the CDR3, the DNA is TGTGCCAGCAGCTTACAGGGAAGGACTGAAGCTTTCTTT. Translating it yields CASSLQGRTEAFF.

The CDR3 sequence: CASRPRWGTGVTEAFF. CDR3 DNA sequence: TGTGCCAGCCGCCCAAGGTGGGGGACAGGGGTCACTGAAGCTTTCTTT. The chain carries TRBV19 and TRBJ1-1; 10 bases match TRBD1. CDR3 length equals 16 residues. The J segment lost 4 bases and the V segment lost 9 bases, leaving 14 bases of the junction unmatched. Germline V lookup: CDR1 LNHDA, CDR2 SQIVND (reference sequence).

In this sample, this clone turned up once. The rearrangement joins TRBV4-3 to TRBJ1-2; D not resolved. Trimming shortened V by 0 bases and J by 6 bases, and 11 bases separated the two germline ends. This CDR3 has 14 residues. The germline CDR1 and CDR2 sequences are LGHNA and YSLEER. The CDR3 DNA is TGCGCCAGCAGCCAAGAAGGCACTATGGATGGCTACACCTTC. This translates into CASSQEGTMDGYTF.

The J gene is TRBJ1-5, the V gene TRBV27, with 8 positions matching TRBD1. The J segment lost 5 bases and the V segment lost 6 bases, leaving 9 bases of the junction unmatched. Germline V lookup: CDR1 MNHEY, CDR2 SMNVEV (reference sequence). This CDR3 is built from 15 residues. In nucleotides, the CDR3 is TGTGCCAGCAGACAGGGGGTTCTTTCAGATCAGCCCCAGCATTTT. Protein product: CASRQGVLSDQPQHF.

The V and J genes are TRBV13 and TRBJ2-1; tentative D call: TRBD2 (5 bases). The CDR3 runs to 15 residues. Trimming pared 5 bases from V and 0 bases from J, leaving 11 bases between. CDR1 PRHDT and CDR2 FYEKMQ come from the germline V gene (reference sequence). This chain's CDR3 is CASSRFGSSYNEQFF. The CDR3 nucleotides are TGTGCCAGCAGCCGCTTTGGGAGCTCCTACAATGAGCAGTTCTTC.

The V call is TRBV12-3 or TRBV12-4, the J call TRBJ1-1, with 7 bases identical to TRBD1. This CDR3 has 13 residues. Germline trimming cut 9 bases from V and 8 bases from J; bases unmatched to any gene: 12. CDR3 amino acids: CASCQGVAREAFF. The CDR3 DNA reads TGTGCCAGTTGCCAGGGGGTGGCTAGGGAAGCTTTCTTT.

The chain combines TRBV2 with TRBJ1-2; tentatively, D is TRBD1 (5 bases). The V gene lost 1 base and the J gene lost 4 bases, with 16 bases spanning the gap. Per the germline V gene, CDR1 is SNHLY and CDR2 is FYNNEI. This CDR3 has 16 amino acids. The DNA for the CDR3 is TGTGCCAGCAGTGAAGAATTTGGGCAGGGCAGCTATGGCTACACCTTC. Translating gives CASSEEFGQGSYGYTF.

There are a few counts of this clone. The V and J genes are TRBV19 and TRBJ2-7; the D gene is possibly TRBD2 (5 bases). This CDR3 comprises 14 residues. Germline lookup yields CDR1 LNHDA and CDR2 SQIVND (reference sequence). V lost 5 bases, J lost 3 bases, and 14 bases lay in between. The CDR3 DNA follows: TGTGCCAGTAGTCCTTCAGAGGGAAACTACGAGCAGTACTTC. This sequence encodes CASSPSEGNYEQYF.

V usage is TRBV2 and J usage is TRBJ2-5; 7 nucleotides match TRBD1. Unmatched junction bases numbered 4, after V lost 2 bases and J lost 4 bases. The length of the CDR3 is 14 residues. Germline-derived CDR1 and CDR2 are SNHLY and FYNNEI. The CDR3 sequence: CASSENRGGETQYF. The CDR3 DNA sequence: TGTGCCAGCAGTGAAAACAGGGGTGGAGAGACCCAGTACTTC.

This clone has a single count. The chain has TRBV5-1 and TRBJ2-1; unclear D gene. Trimming removed 6 bases from V and 1 base from J, with 17 bases in between. Germline V gene lookup returns CDR1 SGHRS and CDR2 YFSETQ. CDR3 size: 16 residues. The CDR3 DNA reads as TGCGCCAGCAATTGGAATGTGGGCACTTCCTACAATGAGCAGTTCTTC. This gives the protein CASNWNVGTSYNEQFF.

This chain connects TRBV2 to TRBJ1-1; no reliable D call. Germline CDR1 reads SNHLY; CDR2 reads FYNNEI. V was cut by 6 bases and J by 6 bases, with 14 bases left in between. The CDR3 totals 13 residues. DNA for the CDR3: TGTGCCAGCAGCCTTCTTCCTGGCCCTGAAGCTTTCTTT. Translating it yields CASSLLPGPEAFF. The complete variable domain, with remaining parts taken from reference TRBV2 and TRBJ1-1, reads EPEVTQTPSHQVTQMGQEVILRCVPISNHLYFYWYRQILGQKVEFLVSFYNNEISEKSEIFDDQFSVERPDGSNFTLKIRSTKLEDSAMYFCASSLLPGPEAFFGQGTRLTVV.

The chain links TRBV5-1 to TRBJ2-7; 8 bases fit TRBD1. The length of the CDR3 is 14 residues. Germline lookup yields CDR1 SGHRS and CDR2 YFSETQ. The ends lost 4 bases at V and 2 bases at J; junction bases unmatched: 5. CDR3: CASSDPGGTYEQYF. The CDR3 DNA sequence: TGCGCCAGCAGCGATCCAGGGGGCACCTACGAGCAGTACTTC. Variable domain in full (rest from reference TRBV5-1 and TRBJ2-7): KAGVTQTPRYLIKTRGQQVTLSCSPISGHRSVSWYQQTPGQGLQFLFEYFSETQRNKGNFPGRFSGRQFSNSRSEMNVSTLELGDSALYLCASSDPGGTYEQYFGPGTRLTVT.

V gene TRBV7-9 combines with J gene TRBJ1-2; 7 nucleotides line up with TRBD1. The CDR3 consists of 12 residues. V gave up 3 bases and J gave up 7 bases; unmatched junction bases: 2. Germline CDR1 and CDR2: SEHNR and FQNEAQ (reference sequence). The CDR3 DNA reads TGTGCCAGCAGCTTCGACAGGGTTGGCTACACCTTC. Protein sequence: CASSFDRVGYTF.

The chain employs TRBV3-1 (or the pseudogene TRBV3-2) and TRBJ2-7; D is possibly TRBD1 (6 bases). Between the trimmed V and J ends, which lost 1 base and 7 bases, there was a span of 23 bases. The CDR3 runs to 17 residues. CDR1 and CDR2 from the germline V gene are LGHDT and YNNKEL (reference sequence). CDR3 coding DNA: TGTGCCAGCAGCCAAGGGAAGACAGGCCTATCTTCCTGGGAGCAGTACTTC. Translating gives CASSQGKTGLSSWEQYF.

The chain has TRBV9 and TRBJ1-4; D is possibly TRBD1 (5 bases). Germline V gene sequence: CDR1 SGDLS, CDR2 YYNGEE. The CDR3 runs to 14 residues. V lost 3 bases and J lost 8, with 14 bases in between. CDR3 coding DNA: TGTGCCAGCAGCGGTCCCCAGGGAGGGGAAAAACTGTTTTTT. This encodes CASSGPQGGEKLFF.

The chain employs TRBV30 and TRBJ1-5, with D maybe TRBD1 (6 bases). V was trimmed by 3 bases and J by 6 bases, leaving 12 bases between them. Germline values: CDR1 GTSNPN, CDR2 SVGIG (reference sequence). The CDR3 covers 13 residues. CDR3 region: CAWSRGFGQPQHF. The CDR3 DNA reads as TGTGCCTGGAGCAGGGGATTCGGTCAGCCCCAGCATTTT.

This clone occurred once. The genes are TRBV12-3 or TRBV12-4 and TRBJ1-1, with 7 bases lining up with TRBD1. This CDR3 has 13 amino acids. V was pared by 9 bases and J by 1 base, with 5 bases of the junction left unmatched. CDR3 DNA sequence: TGTGCCAGTAGGGGGCAGGGGAACACTGAAGCTTTCTTT. Translating it yields CASRGQGNTEAFF.

The chain employs TRBV21-1 and TRBJ1-5. TRBV21-1 is tagged as a pseudogene. The CDR3 runs 13 residues. CDR3: CASSKSRYQPQHF. The CDR3 DNA sequence: TGTGCCAGCAGCAAATCTAGGTATCAGCCCCAGCATTTT.

The rearrangement uses TRBV19 and TRBJ1-6; no reliable D call. The germline V and J ends were trimmed by 5 bases and 0 bases, with 11 bases remaining between them. There are 16 residues in the CDR3. The germline CDR1 and CDR2 sequences are LNHDA and SQIVND (reference sequence). CDR3 bases: TGTGCCAGTAGTCCACGACTCCGCTCCTATAATTCACCCCTCCACTTT. It specifies CASSPRLRSYNSPLHF.

This chain uses TRBV7-8 with TRBJ2-7; 7 positions agree with TRBD2. Germline assignment: CDR1 SGHVS and CDR2 FQNEAQ. The CDR3 extends over 12 amino acids. After removal of 5 bases from V and 6 bases from J, the junction contained 4 bases not matched to a gene. CDR3: CASSLGRVEQYF. The DNA of the CDR3 is TGTGCCAGCAGCCTTGGGAGGGTCGAGCAGTACTTC.